The present T cell receptor beta chain was sequenced within a study of T cells and Merkel cell carcinoma outcomes. Comment on this clone: The antigen remains undetermined. The germline gene is not matched at one end of the junction; a read error may be the cause. At the DNA level, this CDR3 is encoded by other sequences in the same sample as well.

The CDR3 extends over 13 amino acids. Germline lookup yields CDR1 SGHAT and CDR2 FQNNGV. Study-wide results and limits: Repertoire plus T-cell density reportedly predicted Merkel cell carcinoma outcomes.

Some clones are missing from TCRdb's copy, which holds only in-frame ones; the method was immunoSEQ multiplex PCR. The table lists about 15,000 clones, about 89% of them singletons. The sequenced sample was tumor tissue from Merkel cell carcinoma. The TCR originated in a human donor with Merkel cell carcinoma. V and J are TRBV11-2 and TRBJ1-2; D ambiguous. The CDR3 DNA reads as TGTGCTAGCAGCTTAGATCTAGTGGGCGGCTACACCTTC. This translates into CASSLDLVGGYTF.